This T cell receptor beta chain was retrieved from a study of blood T cell repertoires in COVID-19. As for the study in general: The origin of the acute and convalescent COVID-19 samples was the United States, Italy and Spain.

Enrollment of patients from Seattle took place during active infection, with longitudinal follow-up. Per the study methods: For nucleated cells, counts were estimated from reference gene primer amplification. Clones were sequenced by immunoSEQ multiplex PCR, and TCRdb holds only the in-frame ones, with some missing. V, J and clone size derive from that table, while D and trimming were established from the DNA sequence. This sample has about 230,000 clones, with around 80% found just once. The sequencing sample was made of peripheral blood. The TCR was taken from a woman aged 25 to 39 with COVID-19, enrolled during active disease.

CDR3: CAISEVADYGYTF. The CDR3, as DNA: TGTGCCATCAGTGAGGTAGCGGATTATGGCTACACCTTC. The rearrangement uses TRBV10-3 and TRBJ1-2, with unresolved D. Germline V lookup: CDR1 ENHRY, CDR2 SYGVKD. This CDR3 has 13 amino acids. V lost 2 bases and J lost 5, with 9 bases in between.